Shown below are 9 T cell receptor beta chains from a single sample sequenced in a study of T cells in Graves' hyperthyroidism and ophthalmopathy. TCR beta CDR3 regions were amplified from RNA. The HTBI primer set served for first-round RT-PCR of the TCR CDR3. TCRdb re-analysed the multiplex PCR reads in MiXCR, keeping a single row per CDR3 protein. The table records about 840,000 distinct CDR3 sequences, roughly 37% of them present only once. The material sequenced was blood. The receptor source for this set is a man between 18 and 35 years old with Graves' hyperthyroidism.

This clonotype appeared many times. The chain is built from TRBV2 and TRBJ1-1, with D uncertain. Germline-derived CDR1 and CDR2 are SNHLY and FYNNEI. The CDR3 extends over 14 amino acids. The V and J ends lost 8 bases and 0 bases respectively, with 13 bases between them. CDR3 coding DNA: TGTGCCAGCGTACCCGCTGTTCTGAACACTGAAGCTTTCTTT. It specifies CASVPAVLNTEAFF.

This clonotype was counted ten times or more. The chain joins TRBV2 to TRBJ1-1; 7 positions agree with TRBD1. The V segment lost 6 bases and the J segment 10 bases; nucleotides outside the gene matches: 11. Germline V gene sequence: CDR1 SNHLY, CDR2 FYNNEI. There are 13 residues in the CDR3. Here the CDR3 reads CASSPGTASSAFF. CDR3 coding DNA: TGTGCCAGCAGCCCCGGGACAGCCTCGTCAGCTTTCTTT.

The rearrangement links TRBV5-1 to TRBJ1-2, with D maybe TRBD1 (6 bases). CDR3 length: 14 amino acids. V was cut by 2 bases and J by 7 bases, with 15 bases left in between. CDR1 and CDR2 from the germline V gene are SGHRS and YFSETQ. CDR3 protein: CASSLTSGEVGYTF. The CDR3 region has the DNA TGCGCCAGCAGCTTAACCTCAGGGGAAGTTGGCTACACCTTC.

The V gene is TRBV7-8, the J gene TRBJ2-7; TRBD1 agrees at 8 bases. J was trimmed by 7 bases and V by 5 bases; bases with no gene match: 4. There are 12 residues in the CDR3. The V gene's germline CDR1 is SGHVS and CDR2 FQNEAQ. CDR3 DNA sequence: TGTGCCAGCAGCGGACAGGGCTGGGAGCAGTACTTC. Translating it yields CASSGQGWEQYF.

J is TRBJ2-5 and V is TRBV15, with D perhaps TRBD2 (6 bases). CDR3 length: 15 residues. CDR1 and CDR2 from the germline V gene are LNHNV and YYDKDF (reference sequence). Trimming removed 2 bases at V and 5 bases at J, with 15 bases between. CDR3 sequence reads: CATSRTTGAEETQYF. The CDR3 DNA sequence: TGTGCCACCAGCAGAACCACGGGAGCAGAGGAGACCCAGTACTTC.

This clonotype was counted many times. J is TRBJ2-5 and V is TRBV29-1; D might be TRBD1 (5 bases). The germline CDR1 and CDR2 sequences are SQVTM and ANQGSEA. Trimming took off 4 bases at V and 4 bases at J, with 7 bases between the two ends. The CDR3 runs to 11 residues. Here the CDR3 reads CSVGGAETQYF. The CDR3 DNA is TGCAGCGTTGGTGGGGCAGAGACCCAGTACTTC.

This clonotype was seen ten or more times. The J gene is TRBJ2-6, the V gene TRBV20-1; no clear D. Trimming shortened V by 4 bases and J by 0 bases, and 4 bases separated the two germline ends. Germline-derived CDR1 and CDR2 are DFQATT and SNEGSKA (reference sequence). There are 13 residues in the CDR3. The CDR3 sequence is CSATISGANVLTF. As DNA, the CDR3 is TGCAGTGCTACGATCTCTGGGGCCAACGTCCTGACTTTC.

A word on this clonotype: The CDR3 does not close with the conserved phenylalanine or tryptophan, likely indicating a read error. This chain connects TRBV7-2 to TRBJ1-1; D possibly corresponds to TRBD1 (6 bases). Germline lookup yields CDR1 SGHTA and CDR2 FQGNSA. The CDR3 has 13 residues. V gave up 1 base and J gave up 8 bases, with 11 bases separating them. CDR3 nucleotides: TGTGCCAGCAGCTTAGGGGGGCAGGTCGAAGCTTTCCTT. It is translated as CASSLGGQVEAFL.

This sequence joins TRBV25-1 and TRBJ1-6; 7 bases line up with TRBD1. The CDR3 has 19 residues. After removal of 5 bases from V and 0 bases from J, the junction contained 13 bases not matched to a gene. In germline, CDR1 is MGHDK, CDR2 SYGVNS. CDR3 region: CASSTYRDSLSSYNSPLHF. The CDR3 DNA reads TGTGCCAGCAGTACTTACCGGGACAGCTTGAGCTCCTATAATTCACCCCTCCACTTT.